This record concerns one T cell receptor (beta chain) sequence. The data were taken from a study of OX40 agonist ivuxolimab in advanced cancers. Germline-derived CDR1 and CDR2 are SGDLS and YYNGEE. CDR3 length: 15 amino acids. V was pared by 2 bases and J by 0 bases, with 6 bases between. Clones were sequenced by immunoSEQ multiplex PCR, and TCRdb holds only the in-frame ones, with some missing. Altogether 55,000 to 85,000 clones are present, 90% to 95% being singletons, with the ten largest covering about 8.3%. This chain joins TRBV9 and TRBJ2-6, with D unclear. The receptor comes from an adult with an advanced solid tumor such as melanoma, head and neck, liver or kidney cancer. This material consisted of CD4+ or CD8+ T cells sorted from blood, taken in a trial of the OX40 agonist ivuxolimab. The CDR3 bases are TGTGCCAGCAGCGTTGACATCTCTGGGGCCAACGTCCTGACTTTC. Its protein is CASSVDISGANVLTF.